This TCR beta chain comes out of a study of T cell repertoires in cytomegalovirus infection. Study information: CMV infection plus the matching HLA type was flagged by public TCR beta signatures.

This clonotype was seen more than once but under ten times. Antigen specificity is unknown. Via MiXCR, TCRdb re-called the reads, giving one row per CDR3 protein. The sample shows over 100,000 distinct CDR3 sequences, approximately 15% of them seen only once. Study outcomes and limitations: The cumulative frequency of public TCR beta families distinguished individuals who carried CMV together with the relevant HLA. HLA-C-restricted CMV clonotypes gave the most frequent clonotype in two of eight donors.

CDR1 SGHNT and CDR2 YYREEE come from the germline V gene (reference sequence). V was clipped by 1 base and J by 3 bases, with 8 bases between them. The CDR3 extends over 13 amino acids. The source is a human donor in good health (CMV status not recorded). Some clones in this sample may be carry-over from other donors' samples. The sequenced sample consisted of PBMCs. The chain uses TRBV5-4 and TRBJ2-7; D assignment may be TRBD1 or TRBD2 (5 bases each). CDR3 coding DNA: TGTGCCAGCAGCTTGTTGGGGGACTACGAGCAGTACTTC. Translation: CASSLLGDYEQYF.